This TCR beta chain was found in a study of T cell responses to AZD1222 COVID-19 vaccine (dated by TCRdb to the early 2020s). Some background on the complete study: Because spike-specific TCR depth and breadth did not differ between the two schedules, AZD1222 recipients who got a second dose at roughly 4 weeks were pooled with those who got a second dose at roughly 12 weeks. TCR sequencing covered 230 or so trial participants: around 210 given two doses of AZD1222 and 26 given two doses of MenACWY control vaccine. Trial participants were enrolled by age into subgroups of 18-55, 56-69 and 70-plus years, and 148, 28 and 57 TCR-sequenced participants, respectively, were included in these subgroups. What the authors observed across the whole study: Conclusions about previously exposed vaccinees are limited because only a handful of AZD1222 recipients were SARS-CoV-2 seropositive at baseline. Because no samples from the day 14 peak response were available, repertoires could be characterized only after the peak T cell response. Most participants were white British and females outnumbered males, and the authors suggested that clonal diversity may have been underestimated. Reportedly, almost half of the unique spike-specific TCRs recognized epitopes lying outside the regions that are mutated in the B.1.351 and B.1.1.7 variants. In the small 56-69-year group, the increase in depth fell short of significance, most likely because of low power. Vaccine-associated CD4 TCRs spanned the whole spike protein, with dominant responses in regions 160-218 and 743-854. Spike-specific TCR breadth and depth rose significantly after two AZD1222 doses compared with day 0 and with MenACWY recipients.

The junction shows trimming of 4 bases on V and 3 bases on J, and the gene matches do not reach 6 bases of it. There are 15 amino acids in the CDR3, from cysteine to phenylalanine inclusive. CDR3 DNA is the only sequence kept; it has 45 bases, read in frame from the first base. For CDR1 and CDR2, the germline V gene (reference sequence) lists LNHDA and SQIVND. The label giving this sample's time point can be read as: baseline before first vaccination. Vaccinee samples came from UK trials COV001 and COV002, including a single-blind randomized controlled phase 2/3 trial of AZD1222 (ChAdOx1 nCoV-19) in healthy adults. For TCRbeta chain sequencing, PBMC samples from trial participants were taken at day 0 and at day 28 after the second dose. The CDR3 regions of human TCRbeta chains were analyzed by immunosequencing. Concerning the study's data processing: TCRs in the repertoires were compared against a reference library of SARS-CoV-2-specific TCRs that had been generated with the MIRA antigen-specificity platform. Breadth meant the fraction of unique TCRs that were SARS-CoV-2-associated, whereas depth meant the fraction of total T cells that were SARS-CoV-2-associated. Using the MIRA data, every spike-specific TCR was mapped to the spike region that the TCR reacted to and assigned to either a CD4 or a CD8 class. Log10-transformed breadth and depth values were compared by one-way ANOVA with Sidak's multiple comparisons tests. Imported from immuneACCESS, the table was reduced by TCRdb to in-frame sequences with V and J called. These copies leave out some clones; in studies compared against another copy, an unresolved V gene accounts for under half, and the cause of the remainder is not known. That table is the source of V, J and clone size, and D and trimming were worked out from the DNA. The sample table holds approximately 71,000 clones, of which approximately 80% were seen once. The top ten clones comprise roughly 12% of the sample.

This clone was counted once. It has no known antigen specificity. No clone much larger than this one lies a single base away; base qualities are absent. Here the chain combines TRBV19 and TRBJ1-5; 7 middle bases align to TRBD1. The TCR originated in an adult in good health. The sample consisted of peripheral blood, taken on day 0 of AZD1222 vaccination. The nucleotide sequence reads TGTGCCAGTAGTACTAGACAGGGCTACAATCAGCCCCAGCATTTT. This sequence encodes CASSTRQGYNQPQHF.